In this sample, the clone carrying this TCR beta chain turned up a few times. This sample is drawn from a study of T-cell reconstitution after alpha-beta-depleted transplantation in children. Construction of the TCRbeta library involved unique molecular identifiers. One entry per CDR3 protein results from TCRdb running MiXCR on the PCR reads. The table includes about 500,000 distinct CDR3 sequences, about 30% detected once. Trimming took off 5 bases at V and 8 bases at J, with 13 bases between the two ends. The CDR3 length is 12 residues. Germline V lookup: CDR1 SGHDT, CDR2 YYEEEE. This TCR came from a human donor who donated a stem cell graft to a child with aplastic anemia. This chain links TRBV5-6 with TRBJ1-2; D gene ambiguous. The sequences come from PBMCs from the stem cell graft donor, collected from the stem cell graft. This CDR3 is CASSSAIWGYTF. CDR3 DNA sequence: TGTGCCAGCAGTTCAGCGATTTGGGGCTACACCTTC.